The clone carrying this T cell receptor (beta chain) was picked up a small number of times. The data belong to a study of CD8+CD57+ T cells in acquired aplastic anemia. Study summary: Sorted CD4+ and CD8+ cells gave a mean 3.2 ug DNA, range about 0.2 to 27.4 ug.

Genomic DNA acted as the template from which TCR beta VDJ combination and CDR3 sequence profiling were carried out. MiXCR was run by TCRdb on the reads, yielding one entry per CDR3 protein. The sample yields 150,000 to 200,000 distinct CDR3 sequences, 60% to 70% seen once. Germline V gene lookup returns CDR1 SEHNR and CDR2 FQNEAQ (reference sequence). The CDR3 is 16 amino acids. V lost 1 base, J lost 10 bases, and 22 bases lay in between. The sequencing input was sorted CD4+, CD8+, or CD8+CD57+ T cells (not recorded which) from PBMCs. The J gene is TRBJ2-5, the V gene TRBV7-9, with no clear D. The source is a human donor in good health. CDR3 in amino acids: CASSLVAPASYNDQYF. DNA for the CDR3: TGTGCCAGCAGCTTAGTAGCACCAGCATCCTACAATGACCAGTACTTC.